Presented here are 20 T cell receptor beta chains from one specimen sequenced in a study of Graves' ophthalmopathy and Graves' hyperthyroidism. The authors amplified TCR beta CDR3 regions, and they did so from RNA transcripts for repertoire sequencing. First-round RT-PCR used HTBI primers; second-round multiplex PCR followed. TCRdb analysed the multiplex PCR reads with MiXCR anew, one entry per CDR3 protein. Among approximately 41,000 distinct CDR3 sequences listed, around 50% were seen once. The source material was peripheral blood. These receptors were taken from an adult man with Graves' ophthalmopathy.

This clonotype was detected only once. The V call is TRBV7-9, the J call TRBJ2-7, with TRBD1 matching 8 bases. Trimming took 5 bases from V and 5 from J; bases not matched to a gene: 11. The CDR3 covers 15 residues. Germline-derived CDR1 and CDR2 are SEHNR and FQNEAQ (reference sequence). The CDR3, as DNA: TGTGCCAGCAGCCTACAGGGGGTCTCCTACCACGAGCAGTACGTC. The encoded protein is CASSLQGVSYHEQYV.

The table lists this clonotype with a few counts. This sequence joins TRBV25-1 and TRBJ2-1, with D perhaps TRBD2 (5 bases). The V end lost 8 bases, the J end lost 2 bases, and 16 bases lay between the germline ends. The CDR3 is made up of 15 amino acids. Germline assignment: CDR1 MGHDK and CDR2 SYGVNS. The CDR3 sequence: CASGGEGFAYNEQFF. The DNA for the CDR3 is TGTGCCAGCGGTGGTGAGGGCTTCGCCTACAATGAGCAGTTCTTC.

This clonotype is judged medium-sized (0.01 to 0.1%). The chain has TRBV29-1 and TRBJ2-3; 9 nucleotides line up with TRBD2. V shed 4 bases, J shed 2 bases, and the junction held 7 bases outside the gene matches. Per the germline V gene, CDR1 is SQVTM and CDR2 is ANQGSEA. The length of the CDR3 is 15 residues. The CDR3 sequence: CSVGLAALSTDTQYF. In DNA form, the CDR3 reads TGCAGCGTTGGACTAGCGGCATTGTCCACAGATACGCAGTATTTT.

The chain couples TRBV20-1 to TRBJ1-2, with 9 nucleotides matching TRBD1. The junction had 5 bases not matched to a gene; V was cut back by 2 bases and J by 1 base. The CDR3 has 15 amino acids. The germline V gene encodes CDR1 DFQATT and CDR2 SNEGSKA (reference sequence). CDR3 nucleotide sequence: TGCAGTGCTAGACGGCCGGGACAGGGTAACTATGGCTACACCTTC. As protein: CSARRPGQGNYGYTF.

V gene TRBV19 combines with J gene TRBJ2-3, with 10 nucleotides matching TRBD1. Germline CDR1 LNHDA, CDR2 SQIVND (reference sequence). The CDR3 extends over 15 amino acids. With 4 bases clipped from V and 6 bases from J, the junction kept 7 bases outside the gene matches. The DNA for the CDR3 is TGTGCCAGTAGTACGACAGGGGGCTCGGGGGATACGCAGTATTTT. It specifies CASSTTGGSGDTQYF.

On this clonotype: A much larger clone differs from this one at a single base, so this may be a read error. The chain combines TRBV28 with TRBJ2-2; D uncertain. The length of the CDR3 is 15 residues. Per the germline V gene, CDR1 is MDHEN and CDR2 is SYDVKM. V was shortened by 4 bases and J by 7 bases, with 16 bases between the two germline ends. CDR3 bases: TGTGCCAGCAGTTCGAAGATGCCCGTCGGCGGGGAGCTGTTTTTT. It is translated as CASSSKMPVGGELFF.

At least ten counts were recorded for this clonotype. In nucleotides, the CDR3 is TGTGCCAGCAGTCCCCCAGGGAGGGGGAACACTGAAGCTTTCTTT. Its translation is CASSPPGRGNTEAFF. The chain is built from TRBV2 and TRBJ1-1, with D tentatively TRBD1 (5 bases). The V end was cut by 5 bases, the J end by 1 base, with 14 bases between. Germline CDR1 SNHLY, CDR2 FYNNEI. The CDR3 loop spans 15 amino acids.

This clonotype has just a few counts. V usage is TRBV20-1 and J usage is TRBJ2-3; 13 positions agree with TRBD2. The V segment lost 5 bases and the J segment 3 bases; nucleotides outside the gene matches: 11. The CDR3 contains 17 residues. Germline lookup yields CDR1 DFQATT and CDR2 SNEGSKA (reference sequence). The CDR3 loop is CSARLRTSGGRTDTQYF. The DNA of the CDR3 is TGCAGTGCTCGACTCCGGACTAGCGGGGGAAGGACAGATACGCAGTATTTT.

The CDR3 DNA sequence: TGCGCCAGCAGCTTAAGTTTCAGCGGCGAGCAGTACTTC. This translates into CASSLSFSGEQYF. This chain joins TRBV5-1 and TRBJ2-7, with D perhaps matching TRBD2 (5 bases). This CDR3 region has 13 residues. V was shortened by 2 bases and J by 6 bases, with 12 bases between the two germline ends. CDR1 SGHRS and CDR2 YFSETQ come from the germline V gene.

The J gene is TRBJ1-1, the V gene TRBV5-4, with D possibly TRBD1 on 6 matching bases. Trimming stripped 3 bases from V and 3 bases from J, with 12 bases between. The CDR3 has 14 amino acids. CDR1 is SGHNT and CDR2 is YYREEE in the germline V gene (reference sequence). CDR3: CASSYQGKDTEAFF. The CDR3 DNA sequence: TGTGCCAGCAGCTACCAGGGGAAGGACACTGAAGCTTTCTTT.

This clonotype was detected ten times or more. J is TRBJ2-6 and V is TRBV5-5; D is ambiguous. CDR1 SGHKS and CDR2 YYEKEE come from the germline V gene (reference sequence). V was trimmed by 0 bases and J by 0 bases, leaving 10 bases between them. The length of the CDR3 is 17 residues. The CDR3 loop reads CASSLEPQPSGANVLTF. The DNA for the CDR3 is TGTGCCAGCAGCTTGGAACCTCAACCCTCTGGGGCCAACGTCCTGACTTTC. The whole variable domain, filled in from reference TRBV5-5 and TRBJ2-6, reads DAGVTQSPTHLIKTRGQQVTLRCSPISGHKSVSWYQQVLGQGPQFIFQYYEKEERGRGNFPDRFSARQFPNYSSELNVNALLLGDSALYLCASSLEPQPSGANVLTFGAGSRLTVL.

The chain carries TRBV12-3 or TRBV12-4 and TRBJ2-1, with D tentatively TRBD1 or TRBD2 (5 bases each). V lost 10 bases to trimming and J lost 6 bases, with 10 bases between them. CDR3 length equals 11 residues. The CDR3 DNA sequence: TGTGCCATTACGAGGGGCAATGAGCAGTTCTTC. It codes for CAITRGNEQFF.

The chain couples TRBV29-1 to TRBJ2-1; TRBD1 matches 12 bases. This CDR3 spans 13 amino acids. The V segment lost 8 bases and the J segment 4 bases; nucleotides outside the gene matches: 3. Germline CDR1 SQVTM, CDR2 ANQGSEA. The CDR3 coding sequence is TGCAGCACGGGACAGGGGGCTTACAATGAGCAGTTCTTC. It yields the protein CSTGQGAYNEQFF.

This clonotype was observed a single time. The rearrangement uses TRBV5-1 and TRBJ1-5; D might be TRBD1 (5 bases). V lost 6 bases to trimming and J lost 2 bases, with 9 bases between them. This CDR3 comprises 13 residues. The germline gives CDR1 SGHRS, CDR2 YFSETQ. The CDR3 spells CASIGGRNQPQHF. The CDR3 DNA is TGCGCCAGCATCGGGGGTCGCAATCAGCCCCAGCATTTT.

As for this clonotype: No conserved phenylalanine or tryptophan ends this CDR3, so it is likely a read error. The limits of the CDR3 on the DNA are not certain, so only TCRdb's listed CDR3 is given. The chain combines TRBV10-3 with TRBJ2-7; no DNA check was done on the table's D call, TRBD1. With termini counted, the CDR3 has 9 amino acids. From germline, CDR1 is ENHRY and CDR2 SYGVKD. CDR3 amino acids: CAISESREI.

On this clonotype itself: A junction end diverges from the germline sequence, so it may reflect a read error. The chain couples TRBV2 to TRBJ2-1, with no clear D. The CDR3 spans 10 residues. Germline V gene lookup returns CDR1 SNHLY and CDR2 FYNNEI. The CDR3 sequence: CASKGCEQFF. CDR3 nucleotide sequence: TGTGCCAGCAAAGGATGTGAGCAGTTCTTT.

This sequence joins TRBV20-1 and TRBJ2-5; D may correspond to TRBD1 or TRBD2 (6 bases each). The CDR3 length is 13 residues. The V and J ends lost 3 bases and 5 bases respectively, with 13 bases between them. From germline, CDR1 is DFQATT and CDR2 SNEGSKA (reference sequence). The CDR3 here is CSASEGGRETQYF. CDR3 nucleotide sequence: TGCAGTGCTAGTGAGGGGGGTAGGGAGACCCAGTACTTC.

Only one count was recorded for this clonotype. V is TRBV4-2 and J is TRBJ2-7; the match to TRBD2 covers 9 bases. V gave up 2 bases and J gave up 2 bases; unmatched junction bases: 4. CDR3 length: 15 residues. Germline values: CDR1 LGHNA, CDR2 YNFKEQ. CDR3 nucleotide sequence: TGTGCCAGCAGCCAACGGCCTAGCGGGACCTACGAGCAGTACTTC. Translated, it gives CASSQRPSGTYEQYF.

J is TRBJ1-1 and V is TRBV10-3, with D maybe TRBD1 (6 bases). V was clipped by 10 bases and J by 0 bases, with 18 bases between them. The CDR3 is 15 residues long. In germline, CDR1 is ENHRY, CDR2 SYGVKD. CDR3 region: CANIGWTAMNTEAFF. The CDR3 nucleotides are TGTGCCAACATTGGGTGGACAGCCATGAACACTGAAGCTTTCTTT.

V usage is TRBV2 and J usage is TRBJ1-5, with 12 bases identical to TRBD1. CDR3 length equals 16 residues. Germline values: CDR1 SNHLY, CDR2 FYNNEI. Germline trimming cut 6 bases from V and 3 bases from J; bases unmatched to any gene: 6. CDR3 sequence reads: CASSGDRGLFNQPQHF. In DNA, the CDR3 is TGTGCCAGCAGCGGGGACAGGGGGCTCTTCAATCAGCCCCAGCATTTT.